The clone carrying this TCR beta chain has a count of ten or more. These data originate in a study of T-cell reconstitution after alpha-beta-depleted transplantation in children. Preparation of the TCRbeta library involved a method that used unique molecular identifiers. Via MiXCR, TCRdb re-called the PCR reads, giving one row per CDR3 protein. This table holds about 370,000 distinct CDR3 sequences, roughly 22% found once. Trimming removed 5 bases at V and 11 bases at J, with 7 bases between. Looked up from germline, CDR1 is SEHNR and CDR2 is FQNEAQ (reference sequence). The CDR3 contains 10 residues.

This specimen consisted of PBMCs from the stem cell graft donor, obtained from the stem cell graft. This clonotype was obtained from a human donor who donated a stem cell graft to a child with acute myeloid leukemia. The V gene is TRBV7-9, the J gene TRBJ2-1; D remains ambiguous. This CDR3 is CASSARKQFF. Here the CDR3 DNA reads TGTGCCAGCAGCGCAAGGAAGCAGTTCTTC.